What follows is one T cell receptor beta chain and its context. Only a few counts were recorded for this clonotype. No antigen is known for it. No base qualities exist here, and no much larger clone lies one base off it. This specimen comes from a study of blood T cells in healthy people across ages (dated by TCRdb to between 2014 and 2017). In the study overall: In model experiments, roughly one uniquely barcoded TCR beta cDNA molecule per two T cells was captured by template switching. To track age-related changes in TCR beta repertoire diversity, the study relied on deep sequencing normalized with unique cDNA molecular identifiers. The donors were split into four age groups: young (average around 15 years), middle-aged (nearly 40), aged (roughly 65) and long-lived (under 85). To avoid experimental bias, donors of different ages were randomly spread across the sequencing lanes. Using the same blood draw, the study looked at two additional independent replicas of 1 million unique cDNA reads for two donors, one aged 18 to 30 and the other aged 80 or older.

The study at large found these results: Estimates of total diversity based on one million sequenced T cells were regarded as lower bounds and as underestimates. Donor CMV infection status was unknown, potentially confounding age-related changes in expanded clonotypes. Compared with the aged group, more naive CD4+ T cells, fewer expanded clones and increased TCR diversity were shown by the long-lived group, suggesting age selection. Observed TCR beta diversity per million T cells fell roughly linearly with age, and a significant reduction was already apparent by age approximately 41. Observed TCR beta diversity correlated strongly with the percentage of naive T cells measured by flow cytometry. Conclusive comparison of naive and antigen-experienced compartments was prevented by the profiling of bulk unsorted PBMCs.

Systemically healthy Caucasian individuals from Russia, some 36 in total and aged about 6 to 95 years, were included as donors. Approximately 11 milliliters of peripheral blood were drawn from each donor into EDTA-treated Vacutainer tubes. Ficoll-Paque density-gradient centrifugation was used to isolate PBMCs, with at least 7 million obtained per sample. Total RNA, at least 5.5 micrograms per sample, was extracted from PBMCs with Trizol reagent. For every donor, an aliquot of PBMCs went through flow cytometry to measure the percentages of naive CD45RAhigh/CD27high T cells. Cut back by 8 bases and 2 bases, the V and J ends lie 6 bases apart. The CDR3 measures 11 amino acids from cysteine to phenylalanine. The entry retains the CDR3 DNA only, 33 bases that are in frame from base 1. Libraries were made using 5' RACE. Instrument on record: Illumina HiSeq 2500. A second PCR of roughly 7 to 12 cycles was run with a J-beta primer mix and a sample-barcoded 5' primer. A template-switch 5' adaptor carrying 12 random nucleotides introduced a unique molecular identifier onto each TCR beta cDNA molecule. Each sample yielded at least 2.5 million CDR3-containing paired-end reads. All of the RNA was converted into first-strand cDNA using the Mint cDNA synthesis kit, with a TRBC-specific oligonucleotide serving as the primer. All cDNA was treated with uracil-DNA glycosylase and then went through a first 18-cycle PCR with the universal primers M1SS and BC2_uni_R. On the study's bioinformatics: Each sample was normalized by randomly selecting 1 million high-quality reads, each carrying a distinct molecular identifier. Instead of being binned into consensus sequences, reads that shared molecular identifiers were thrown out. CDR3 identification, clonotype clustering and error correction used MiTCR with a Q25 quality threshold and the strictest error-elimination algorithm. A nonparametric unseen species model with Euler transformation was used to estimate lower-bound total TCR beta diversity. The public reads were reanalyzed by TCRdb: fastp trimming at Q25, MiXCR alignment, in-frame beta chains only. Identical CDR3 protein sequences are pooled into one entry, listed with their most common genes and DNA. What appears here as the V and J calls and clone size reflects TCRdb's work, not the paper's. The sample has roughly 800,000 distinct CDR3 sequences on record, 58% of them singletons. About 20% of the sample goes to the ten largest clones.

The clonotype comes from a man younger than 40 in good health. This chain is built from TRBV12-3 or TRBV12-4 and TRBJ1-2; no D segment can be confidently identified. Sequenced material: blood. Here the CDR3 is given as CASGENYGYTF. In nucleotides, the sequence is TGTGCCAGCGGGGAGAACTATGGCTACACCTTC.